This T cell receptor (beta chain) was retrieved from a study of shared clonotypes between healthy human individuals. J was trimmed by 0 bases and V by 0 bases; bases with no gene match: 11. This CDR3 has 19 amino acids. The germline gives CDR1 LGHNA, CDR2 YNFKEQ. Donors, without exception, were Caucasian adults residing in Nashville, Tennessee. General study findings and limits: Limitation of the genetic and exposure-history diversity represented came from the few donors. When naive CD4 clonotypes were compared across a handful of donors, 4% to 6.5% were shared.

With respect to this clone: Its antigen is not known.

Each PCR replicate from the sorted subsets contained about 210 ng DNA, which is 30,000 or so T cell genomes. Repertoires were generated with immunoSEQ multiplex PCR, while TCRdb's copy carries only in-frame clones and drops some. Among approximately 2.3 million clones listed, approximately 95% were seen once. The genes are TRBV4-2 and TRBJ2-1; 7 nucleotides align to TRBD2. The receptor was isolated from a man younger than 30 in good health. Some clones in this sample may be carry-over from other donors' samples. The sequenced material came from naive CD4+ T cells from PBMCs. Sample subset: CD45RA+ positively selected. The CDR3 is CASSQDPAGSVSSYNEQFF. In DNA form, the CDR3 reads TGTGCCAGCAGCCAAGATCCAGCGGGAAGCGTTAGCTCCTACAATGAGCAGTTCTTC.